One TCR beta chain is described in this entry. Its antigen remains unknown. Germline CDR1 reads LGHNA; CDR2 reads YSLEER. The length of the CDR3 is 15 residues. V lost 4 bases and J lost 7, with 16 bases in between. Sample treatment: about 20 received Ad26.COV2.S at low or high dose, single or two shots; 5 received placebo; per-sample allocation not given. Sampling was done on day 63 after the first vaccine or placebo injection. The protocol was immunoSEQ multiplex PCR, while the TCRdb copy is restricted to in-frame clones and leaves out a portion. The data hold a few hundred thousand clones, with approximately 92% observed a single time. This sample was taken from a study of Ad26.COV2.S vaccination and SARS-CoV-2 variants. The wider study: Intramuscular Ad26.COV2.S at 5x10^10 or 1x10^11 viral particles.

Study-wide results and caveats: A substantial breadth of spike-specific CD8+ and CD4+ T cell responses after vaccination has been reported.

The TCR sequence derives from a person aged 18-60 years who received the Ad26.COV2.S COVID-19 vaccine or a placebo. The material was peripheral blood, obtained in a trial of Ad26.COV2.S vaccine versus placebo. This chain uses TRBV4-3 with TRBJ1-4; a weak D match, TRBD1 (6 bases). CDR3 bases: TGCGCCAGCAGCCCTGAGGGGGGGACGGGTGAAAAACTGTTTTTT. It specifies CASSPEGGTGEKLFF.